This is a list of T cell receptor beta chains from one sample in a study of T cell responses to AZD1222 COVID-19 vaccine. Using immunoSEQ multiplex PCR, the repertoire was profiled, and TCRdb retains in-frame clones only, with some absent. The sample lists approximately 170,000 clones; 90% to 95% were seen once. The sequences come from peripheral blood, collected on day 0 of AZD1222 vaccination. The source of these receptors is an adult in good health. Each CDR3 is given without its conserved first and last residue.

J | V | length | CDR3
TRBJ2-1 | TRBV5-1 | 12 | ASSQGQQYNEQF
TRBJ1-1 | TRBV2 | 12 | ASSDRGGRTEAF
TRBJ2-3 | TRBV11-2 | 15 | ASSLFRRGISTDTQY
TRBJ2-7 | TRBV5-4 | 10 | ASSLLPDEQY
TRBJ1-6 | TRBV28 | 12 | ASTIDIMGSPLH
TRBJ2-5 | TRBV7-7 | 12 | ASSGTSVGETQY
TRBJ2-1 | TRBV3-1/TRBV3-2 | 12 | ASSLRGFYNEQF
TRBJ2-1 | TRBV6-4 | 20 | ASSDPPGLADTWRIGAGEQF
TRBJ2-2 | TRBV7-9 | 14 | ASRPPSGESTGELF
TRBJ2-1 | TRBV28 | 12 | ASNQGVSYNEQF
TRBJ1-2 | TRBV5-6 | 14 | ASSLRDRGSNYGYT
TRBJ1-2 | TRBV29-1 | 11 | SVELTDASGYT
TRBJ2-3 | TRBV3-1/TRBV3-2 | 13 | ASSPGLGGTDTQY
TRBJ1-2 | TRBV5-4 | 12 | ASSQGATRNGYT
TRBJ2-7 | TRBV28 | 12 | ASSLIRRHLEQY
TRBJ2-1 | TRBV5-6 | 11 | ASSRTDINEQF
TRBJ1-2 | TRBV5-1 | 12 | ASSPPLGAHGYT
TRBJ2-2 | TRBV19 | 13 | ASSSGLTNTGELF